The sequence of this T cell receptor (beta chain) was determined in a study of Ad26.COV2.S vaccination and SARS-CoV-2 variants. Sample treatment: 15 to 20 received Ad26.COV2.S at low or high dose, single or two shots; several received placebo; per-sample allocation not given. Day 63 following the first vaccine or placebo injection was when the samples were taken. Repertoires were generated with immunoSEQ multiplex PCR, while TCRdb's copy carries only in-frame clones and drops some. The profile shows some 500,000 clones, roughly nine tenths of them singletons. The TCR was taken from a person between 18 and 65 years old who received the Ad26.COV2.S COVID-19 vaccine or a placebo. Sequences were derived from peripheral blood, sampled in a trial of Ad26.COV2.S vaccine versus placebo.

The CDR3 nucleotides are TGTGCCATCGTCCGGAACAATCAGCCCCAGCATTTT. It encodes CAIVRNNQPQHF. The V call is TRBV10-3, the J call TRBJ1-5; D unresolved. The V end lost 8 bases, the J end lost 3 bases, and 8 bases lay between the germline ends. CDR3 length: 12 residues. Looked up from germline, CDR1 is ENHRY and CDR2 is SYGVKD.